A selection of T cell receptor beta chains follows, all from one sample in a study of T-cell reconstitution after alpha-beta-depleted transplantation in children. TCRdb redid the calling of the PCR reads with MiXCR, one entry per CDR3 protein. The data hold 250,000 to 400,000 distinct CDR3 sequences, with 23% observed a single time. The specimen comprised PBMCs, mostly from graft donor cells, sampled 180 days after TCRalphabeta/CD19-depleted stem cell transplant. The receptors were sampled from a male patient aged 5 to 17 who had a stem cell transplant for acute lymphoblastic leukemia, so the T cells may come from the graft donor. Each CDR3 is given with its conserved first and last residue. The D gene is left open where the match is weak. The size field is filled for only some rows; it gives once, few, many or a size class.

abundance: few
j_gene: TRBJ2-4
d_gene: .
v_gene: TRBV20-1
CDR3aa: CSARGDGNIQYF
CDR3nt: TGCAGTGCTAGAGGGGACGGAAACATTCAGTACTTC

abundance: many
j_gene: TRBJ1-1
d_gene: TRBD1
v_gene: TRBV5-1
CDR3aa: CASTSWDSLGTEAFF
CDR3nt: TGCGCCAGCACCTCGTGGGACAGTCTGGGCACTGAAGCTTTCTTT

abundance: few
j_gene: TRBJ2-7
d_gene: TRBD2
v_gene: TRBV2
CDR3aa: CASRLTSGIREQYF
CDR3nt: TGTGCCAGCAGACTTACTAGCGGGATACGGGAGCAGTACTTC

abundance: many
j_gene: TRBJ2-3
d_gene: .
v_gene: TRBV29-1
CDR3aa: CSVEDRRRGTDTQYF
CDR3nt: TGCAGCGTTGAAGATAGGCGGCGGGGCACAGATACGCAGTATTTT

abundance: few
j_gene: TRBJ1-5
d_gene: TRBD1
v_gene: TRBV20-1
CDR3aa: CSATGQGGQPQHF
CDR3nt: TGCAGTGCGACGGGACAGGGGGGTCAGCCCCAGCATTTT

abundance: .
j_gene: TRBJ2-3
d_gene: TRBD2
v_gene: TRBV7-8
CDR3aa: CASSFTSGRPSTDTQYF
CDR3nt: TGTGCCAGCAGCTTCACTAGCGGGAGGCCGAGCACAGATACGCAGTATTTT

abundance: few
j_gene: TRBJ1-1
d_gene: .
v_gene: TRBV29-1
CDR3aa: CSVNFQTDFLEAFF
CDR3nt: TGCAGCGTTAATTTCCAGACAGACTTTCTCGAAGCTTTCTTT

abundance: .
j_gene: TRBJ2-1
d_gene: .
v_gene: TRBV27
CDR3aa: CASSLFPDPVTNEQFF
CDR3nt: TGTGCCAGCAGTTTATTCCCGGACCCGGTGACCAATGAGCAGTTCTTC

abundance: .
j_gene: TRBJ2-7
d_gene: .
v_gene: TRBV25-1
CDR3aa: CASRWGSHSYEQYF
CDR3nt: TGTGCCAGCAGGTGGGGCAGCCACTCCTACGAGCAGTACTTC

abundance: few
j_gene: TRBJ2-3
d_gene: .
v_gene: TRBV11-2
CDR3aa: CASSQGGGDTQYF
CDR3nt: TGTGCCAGCAGCCAAGGGGGGGGAGATACGCAGTATTTT

abundance: few
j_gene: TRBJ2-3
d_gene: .
v_gene: TRBV9
CDR3aa: CASSPGATDTQYF
CDR3nt: TGTGCCAGCAGCCCCGGGGCCACAGATACGCAGTATTTT

abundance: .
j_gene: TRBJ1-5
d_gene: .
v_gene: TRBV7-3
CDR3aa: CASSSIRGAGQPQHF
CDR3nt: TGTGCCAGCAGCTCCATTCGAGGAGCTGGTCAGCCCCAGCATTTT

abundance: few
j_gene: TRBJ2-3
d_gene: .
v_gene: TRBV9
CDR3aa: CASSVPGGDTQYF
CDR3nt: TGTGCCAGCAGCGTACCCGGGGGAGATACGCAGTATTTT

abundance: .
j_gene: TRBJ2-1
d_gene: TRBD1
v_gene: TRBV7-3
CDR3aa: CASSMGQGDYNEQFF
CDR3nt: TGTGCCAGCAGCATGGGACAGGGAGACTACAATGAGCAGTTCTTC

abundance: .
j_gene: TRBJ1-5
d_gene: .
v_gene: TRBV6-6
CDR3aa: CATPSVNQPQHF
CDR3nt: TGTGCCACCCCTTCAGTCAATCAGCCCCAGCATTTT

abundance: .
j_gene: TRBJ2-3
d_gene: TRBD2
v_gene: TRBV18
CDR3aa: CASSPMAGGILTDTQYF
CDR3nt: TGTGCCAGCTCACCTATGGCGGGAGGAATTCTCACAGATACGCAGTATTTT

abundance: .
j_gene: TRBJ2-3
d_gene: .
v_gene: TRBV7-9
CDR3aa: CASSESRGITDTQYF
CDR3nt: TGTGCCAGCAGCGAAAGCCGGGGCATCACAGATACGCAGTATTTT

abundance: few
j_gene: TRBJ2-3
d_gene: TRBD2
v_gene: TRBV2
CDR3aa: CASSEELAGVTLGGF
CDR3nt: TGTGCCAGCAGTGAAGAATTGGCGGGAGTAACCCTCGGGGGTTTT

abundance: .
j_gene: TRBJ2-7
d_gene: .
v_gene: TRBV6-5
CDR3aa: CASSRTESSSYEQYF
CDR3nt: TGTGCCAGCAGTAGGACAGAGTCAAGCTCCTACGAGCAGTACTTC

abundance: few
j_gene: TRBJ2-7
d_gene: .
v_gene: TRBV15
CDR3aa: CATSSYLGEQYF
CDR3nt: TGTGCCACCAGCAGCTATTTGGGCGAGCAGTACTTC

abundance: .
j_gene: TRBJ2-5
d_gene: .
v_gene: TRBV6-5
CDR3aa: CASSYSSGRFKETQYF
CDR3nt: TGTGCCAGCAGTTACTCGAGCGGGCGGTTTAAAGAGACCCAGTACTTC

abundance: .
j_gene: TRBJ1-2
d_gene: TRBD1
v_gene: TRBV10-1
CDR3aa: CASSDGGQGEGYGYTF
CDR3nt: TGCGCCAGCAGTGACGGGGGACAGGGTGAGGGCTATGGCTACACCTTC

abundance: few
j_gene: TRBJ2-2
d_gene: .
v_gene: TRBV15
CDR3aa: CATSRVRQTANTGELFF
CDR3nt: TGTGCCACCAGCAGAGTTAGACAGACTGCGAACACCGGGGAGCTGTTTTTT

abundance: few
j_gene: TRBJ2-5
d_gene: .
v_gene: TRBV12-3/TRBV12-4
CDR3aa: CASSPILETQYF
CDR3nt: TGTGCCAGCAGTCCGATTCTGGAGACCCAGTACTTC

abundance: .
j_gene: TRBJ2-1
d_gene: TRBD2
v_gene: TRBV7-3
CDR3aa: CASASGRWHNEQFF
CDR3nt: TGTGCCAGCGCTAGCGGGAGGTGGCACAATGAGCAGTTCTTC

abundance: many
j_gene: TRBJ2-7
d_gene: .
v_gene: TRBV18
CDR3aa: CASSPGQLTYEQYF
CDR3nt: TGTGCCAGCTCACCAGGACAGCTCACCTACGAGCAGTACTTC

abundance: .
j_gene: TRBJ2-1
d_gene: TRBD1
v_gene: TRBV11-3
CDR3aa: CASSLVGQGYNEQFF
CDR3nt: TGTGCCAGCAGCTTAGTCGGACAGGGCTACAATGAGCAGTTCTTC

abundance: many
j_gene: TRBJ2-7
d_gene: TRBD1
v_gene: TRBV13
CDR3aa: CASSSGTGGYEQYF
CDR3nt: TGTGCCAGCAGCTCCGGGACAGGGGGATACGAGCAGTACTTC

abundance: .
j_gene: TRBJ1-2
d_gene: .
v_gene: TRBV6-1
CDR3aa: CASSPTGPSNYGYTF
CDR3nt: TGTGCCAGCAGTCCAACCGGGCCGTCTAACTATGGCTACACCTTC

abundance: .
j_gene: TRBJ2-7
d_gene: TRBD1
v_gene: TRBV13
CDR3aa: CASNLPPGQFKFRLYEQYF
CDR3nt: TGTGCCAGCAACCTTCCCCCGGGACAGTTTAAGTTTCGCCTTTACGAGCAGTACTTC

abundance: .
j_gene: TRBJ2-7
d_gene: .
v_gene: TRBV5-1
CDR3aa: CASSLSPESYEQYF
CDR3nt: TGCGCCAGCAGCTTGTCTCCGGAATCCTACGAGCAGTACTTC

abundance: .
j_gene: TRBJ1-1
d_gene: TRBD1
v_gene: TRBV20-1
CDR3aa: CSARDPVGGGSEAFF
CDR3nt: TGCAGTGCTAGAGACCCGGTAGGAGGGGGCTCTGAAGCTTTCTTT

abundance: .
j_gene: TRBJ2-3
d_gene: .
v_gene: TRBV9
CDR3aa: CASSVDGTSTDTQYF
CDR3nt: TGTGCCAGCAGCGTAGACGGGACTAGCACAGATACGCAGTATTTT

abundance: few
j_gene: TRBJ2-3
d_gene: .
v_gene: TRBV3-1
CDR3aa: CASSQAPGQPNTDTQYF
CDR3nt: TGTGCCAGCAGCCAAGCCCCCGGACAGCCGAACACAGATACGCAGTATTTT

abundance: .
j_gene: TRBJ2-1
d_gene: .
v_gene: TRBV28
CDR3aa: CASSSTFISYNEQFF
CDR3nt: TGTGCCAGCAGTTCCACCTTTATCTCCTACAATGAGCAGTTCTTC